This T cell receptor beta chain was captured in a study of blood T cell repertoires in COVID-19. The overall study: Italy, Spain and the United States were the sources of the convalescent and acute COVID-19 samples. From T cells, B-cell-depleted T cells, or PBMCs came the material, which was cDNA or gDNA.

Germline V gene data show CDR1 as SGHKS and CDR2 as YYEKEE (reference sequence). Trimming cost V 4 bases and J 5 bases; bases outside gene matches: 7. CDR3 size: 15 residues. Seattle's cohort entered during active infection and was followed longitudinally. How the authors handled the data: Counts of nucleated cells, estimated from reference gene primer amplification, were obtained. Assay used: immunoSEQ multiplex PCR; TCRdb lists only in-frame clones, some missing. The V and J calls and clone size are taken from that table; D and trimming were inferred from the DNA. The sample carries roughly 310,000 clones, roughly 90% recorded once.

The chain recombines TRBV5-5 with TRBJ1-5, with TRBD1 matching over 9 bases. The clonotype comes from a woman aged 25 to 45 with COVID-19, enrolled during active disease. The sample was peripheral blood. CDR3 region: CASSAGTGIDQPQHF. CDR3 nucleotides: TGTGCCAGCAGCGCGGGGACAGGGATCGATCAGCCCCAGCATTTT.